This TCR beta chain was recorded in a study of blood T cell repertoires in COVID-19. Across the whole study: T cells, B-cell-depleted T cells, or PBMCs supplied cDNA or gDNA.

Cohort placement rested on clinical history that participants reported themselves. Germline loops: CDR1 MNHEY, CDR2 SVGAGI. The CDR3 totals 15 residues. Trimming removed 6 bases from V and 5 bases from J, with 19 bases in between. The method was immunoSEQ multiplex PCR; TCRdb's version includes in-frame clones alone and lacks a portion of them. The sample holds roughly 500,000 clones, around nine tenths seen once. Sequenced material: PBMCs or T cells enriched from blood (not recorded which). The genes are TRBV6-5 and TRBJ1-2, with D possibly being TRBD1 (5 bases). The TCR sequence derives from a middle-aged woman who had recovered from COVID-19. The chain's CDR3 is CASSRGEDIKYGYTF. The CDR3 coding sequence is TGTGCCAGCAGCCGGGGGGAGGACATCAAATATGGCTACACCTTC.